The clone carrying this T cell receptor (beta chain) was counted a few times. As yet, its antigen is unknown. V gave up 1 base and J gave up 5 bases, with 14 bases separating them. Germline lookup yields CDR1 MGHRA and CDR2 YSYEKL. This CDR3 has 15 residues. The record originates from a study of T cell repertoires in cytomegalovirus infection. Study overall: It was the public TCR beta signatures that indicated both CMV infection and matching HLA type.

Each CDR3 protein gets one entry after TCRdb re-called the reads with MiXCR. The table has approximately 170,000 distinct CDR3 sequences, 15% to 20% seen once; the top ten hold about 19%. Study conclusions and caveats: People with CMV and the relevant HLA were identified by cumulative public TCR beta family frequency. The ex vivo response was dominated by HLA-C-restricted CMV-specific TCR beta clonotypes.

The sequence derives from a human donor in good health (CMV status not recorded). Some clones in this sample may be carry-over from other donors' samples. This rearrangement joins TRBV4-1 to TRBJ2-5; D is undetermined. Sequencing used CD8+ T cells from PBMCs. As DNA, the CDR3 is TGCGCCAGCAGCCAAGGTACCAGAGAGGTTGAGACCCAGTACTTC. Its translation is CASSQGTREVETQYF.